These 32 T cell receptor beta chains share one sample of origin, sequenced in a study of blood T cell repertoires in COVID-19 (dated by TCRdb to 2020 to 2021). Libraries were made using the immunoSEQ multiplex PCR assay. TCRdb's version of the immuneACCESS table is confined to in-frame rearrangements and falls short of the full clone set. An unresolved V gene accounts for under half of the shortfall where checked; the remainder is of unknown origin. The sample table shows about 100,000 clones, and around 92% are seen once. The top ten constitute less than 4.5% of the sample. Sequencing was done on a sample of peripheral blood. These receptors all stem from a man aged 18 to 30 with acute or convalescent COVID-19.

This chain links TRBV9 with TRBJ1-1; 7 bases fit TRBD1. The CDR3 has 14 residues. V gave up 4 bases and J gave up 6 bases; unmatched junction bases: 9. CDR1 is SGDLS and CDR2 is YYNGEE in the germline V gene. In DNA, the CDR3 is TGTGCCAGCAGCATGAGGACAGGCCTATCTGAAGCTTTCTTT. Its translation is CASSMRTGLSEAFF.

This chain links TRBV10-3 with TRBJ1-2; D is unresolved. Germline V gene data show CDR1 as ENHRY and CDR2 as SYGVKD. The CDR3 contains 13 residues. V was pared by 8 bases and J by 1 base, with 11 bases between. The CDR3 protein is CAIPQSHNYGYTF. DNA of the CDR3: TGTGCCATCCCACAATCCCATAACTATGGCTACACCTTC.

With respect to this clone: Other DNA sequences in the same sample also yield this CDR3. V gene TRBV19 combines with J gene TRBJ1-5, with a weak D call TRBD1 (5 bases). Germline assignment: CDR1 LNHDA and CDR2 SQIVND (reference sequence). The length of the CDR3 is 13 residues. Trimming left V 7 bases short and J 4 bases short, with 11 bases between. The CDR3 DNA follows: TGTGCCAGTAATCCTACAGGTAATCAGCCCCAGCATTTT. Translation: CASNPTGNQPQHF.

The chain links TRBV5-5 to TRBJ1-1; 7 nucleotides match TRBD1. Germline-derived CDR1 and CDR2 are SGHKS and YYEKEE (reference sequence). This CDR3 contains 14 residues. V lost 5 bases and J lost 0; bases outside the gene matches: 4. The CDR3 DNA reads TGTGCCAGCAGGTCCGGGACAGTGAACACTGAAGCTTTCTTT. Protein sequence: CASRSGTVNTEAFF.

V and J are TRBV19 and TRBJ1-2; D perhaps matches TRBD1 (5 bases). The V gene lost 6 bases and the J gene lost 4 bases, with 18 bases spanning the gap. The CDR3 consists of 15 residues. Germline V CDR1 and CDR2: LNHDA, SQIVND (reference sequence). DNA of the CDR3: TGTGCCAGTAGCAAGAAGCTACAGGCGCTCTATGGCTACACCTTC. It codes for CASSKKLQALYGYTF. Based on the CDR3 plus reference TRBV19 and TRBJ1-2, the full variable domain is DGGITQSPKYLFRKEGQNVTLSCEQNLNHDAMYWYRQDPGQGLRLIYYSQIVNDFQKGDIAEGYSVSREKKESFPLTVTSAQKNPTAFYLCASSKKLQALYGYTFGSGTRLTVV.

The rearrangement links TRBV7-8 to TRBJ2-3, with 7 positions matching TRBD1. With V trimmed by 5 bases and J by 4 bases, 6 bases remained unmatched. This CDR3 spans 14 amino acids. Per germline, CDR1 SGHVS and CDR2 FQNEAQ. The CDR3 DNA reads as TGTGCCAGCAGCCCCGACAGGGCGGCAGATACGCAGTATTTT. It yields the protein CASSPDRAADTQYF.

The rearrangement joins TRBV19 to TRBJ2-3, with 7 bases fitting TRBD1. J was trimmed by 4 bases and V by 7 bases; bases with no gene match: 2. Germline V lookup: CDR1 LNHDA, CDR2 SQIVND (reference sequence). The length of the CDR3 is 12 residues. This CDR3 reads CASNTGADTQYF. In nucleotides, the CDR3 is TGTGCCAGTAACACAGGGGCAGATACGCAGTATTTT.

The J gene is TRBJ2-7, the V gene TRBV14; 9 bases agree with TRBD2. This CDR3 has 13 residues. Trimming cost V 4 bases and J 6 bases; bases outside gene matches: 4. CDR1 SGHDN and CDR2 FVKESK come from the germline V gene. CDR3 loop: CASSPGLASEQYF. The CDR3 region has the DNA TGTGCCAGCAGCCCGGGACTAGCAAGCGAGCAGTACTTC.

The rearrangement uses TRBV19 and TRBJ1-1; tentatively, D is TRBD1 (6 bases). The V and J ends lost 2 bases and 5 bases respectively, with 12 bases between them. CDR3 length: 14 residues. The germline gives CDR1 LNHDA, CDR2 SQIVND (reference sequence). The CDR3 spells CASSIIWGPTEAFF. In nucleotides, the CDR3 is TGTGCCAGTAGTATAATCTGGGGGCCGACTGAAGCTTTCTTT.

The chain combines TRBV4-1 with TRBJ2-7; 8 bases are a match to TRBD1. The J segment lost 0 bases and the V segment lost 4 bases, leaving 5 bases of the junction unmatched. Germline V gene lookup returns CDR1 MGHRA and CDR2 YSYEKL. This CDR3 is 15 amino acids long. The CDR3 coding sequence is TGCGCCAGCAGCCCTGGACAGGGTTACTCCTACGAGCAGTACTTC. Translated, it gives CASSPGQGYSYEQYF.

The genes are TRBV4-1 and TRBJ2-5; TRBD1 agrees at 8 bases. Unmatched junction bases numbered 12, after V lost 4 bases and J lost 5 bases. This CDR3 contains 16 residues. The germline V gene has CDR1 MGHRA and CDR2 YSYEKL. The CDR3 DNA reads TGCGCCAGCAGCCCCAGTTCGACAGGGGTTGTGGAGACCCAGTACTTC. Translated: CASSPSSTGVVETQYF.

This rearrangement joins TRBV7-2 to TRBJ1-2, with 7 bases matching TRBD1. The junction had 14 bases not matched to a gene; V was cut back by 0 bases and J by 4 bases. The CDR3 has 18 residues. The germline V gene has CDR1 SGHTA and CDR2 FQGNSA. Here the CDR3 reads CASSLAGTGTESLYGYTF. In DNA, the CDR3 is TGTGCCAGCAGCTTAGCGGGGACCGGGACAGAGTCCCTCTATGGCTACACCTTC. Based on the CDR3 plus reference TRBV7-2 and TRBJ1-2, the full variable domain is GAGVSQSPSNKVTEKGKDVELRCDPISGHTALYWYRQSLGQGLEFLIYFQGNSAPDKSGLPSDRFSAERTGGSVSTLTIQRTQQEDSAVYLCASSLAGTGTESLYGYTFGSGTRLTVV.

This sequence joins TRBV7-6 and TRBJ1-1; the D is unclear. V dropped 5 bases and J dropped 2 bases, with 12 bases sitting between them. The CDR3 sequence is 14 residues long. CDR1 SGHVS and CDR2 FNYEAQ come from the germline V gene. CDR3 amino acids: CASSPRGVNTEAFF. CDR3 DNA sequence: TGTGCCAGCAGCCCTCGGGGAGTAAACACTGAAGCTTTCTTT.

The chain joins TRBV11-2 to TRBJ2-1, with 8 bases fitting TRBD2. The germline CDR1 and CDR2 sequences are SGHAT and FQNNGV. V shed 5 bases and J 0 bases; nucleotides not matched to a gene: 15. The CDR3 is 19 amino acids. The CDR3 loop reads CASSRGRATGRASYNEQFF. The CDR3 DNA sequence: TGTGCCAGCAGCCGAGGGAGGGCTACCGGGAGGGCCTCCTACAATGAGCAGTTCTTC.

The genes are TRBV24-1 and TRBJ2-2; 13 nucleotides align to TRBD2. CDR3 size: 16 residues. J lost 2 bases, V lost 9 bases, and 5 bases had no gene match. The germline V gene encodes CDR1 KGHDR and CDR2 SFDVKD. CDR3 loop: CATRTSGSSNTGELFF. The DNA of the CDR3 is TGTGCCACCCGGACTAGCGGGAGTTCTAACACCGGGGAGCTGTTTTTT.

The chain is built from TRBV13 and TRBJ1-5, with 9 bases identical to TRBD1. The ends lost 4 bases at V and 0 bases at J; junction bases unmatched: 16. From germline, CDR1 is PRHDT and CDR2 FYEKMQ (reference sequence). This CDR3 has 20 amino acids. Here the CDR3 DNA reads TGTGCCAGCAGCTCCTTTAGGACAGGGGTGTGGGGGTATAGCAATCAGCCCCAGCATTTT. This gives the protein CASSSFRTGVWGYSNQPQHF.

The rearrangement uses TRBV27 and TRBJ1-4; D might be TRBD1 (5 bases). The CDR3 has 15 residues. Germline CDR1 MNHEY, CDR2 SMNVEV (reference sequence). V gave up 3 bases and J gave up 5 bases, with 13 bases separating them. The CDR3 nucleotides are TGTGCCAGCAGTTTTCAAGGGGCGGAGAATGAAAAACTGTTTTTT. It codes for CASSFQGAENEKLFF.

The V gene is TRBV18, the J gene TRBJ2-5; TRBD2 matches 7 bases. Germline values: CDR1 KGHSH, CDR2 LQKENI. The CDR3 extends over 15 amino acids. Trimming removed 3 bases from V and 6 bases from J; junction bases left unmatched: 10. CDR3 nucleotides: TGTGCCAGCTCACCTCAGGACGGGGGGTATCAGACCCAGTACTTC. Its translation is CASSPQDGGYQTQYF.

The chain carries TRBV25-1 and TRBJ1-6, with 9 bases fitting TRBD1. The CDR3 covers 18 residues. With V trimmed by 0 bases and J by 10 bases, 13 bases remained unmatched. Germline CDR1 and CDR2: MGHDK and SYGVNS. CDR3 in DNA: TGTGCCAGCAGTGAATATGCCGGGACAGGGACTTCGGACTCACCCCTCCACTTT. As protein: CASSEYAGTGTSDSPLHF. Full variable domain (missing parts from reference TRBV25-1 and TRBJ1-6): EADIYQTPRYLVIGTGKKITLECSQTMGHDKMYWYQQDPGMELHLIHYSYGVNSTEKGDLSSESTVSRIRTEHFPLTLESARPSHTSQYLCASSEYAGTGTSDSPLHFGNGTRLTVT.

The rearrangement links TRBV29-1 to TRBJ1-2, with TRBD1 matching 9 bases. The V gene end was trimmed by 6 bases and the J gene end by 7 bases; junction bases not matched to a gene: 6. The germline gives CDR1 SQVTM, CDR2 ANQGSEA. The CDR3 is made up of 12 amino acids. The CDR3 sequence is CSVGTGTGGYTF. DNA for the CDR3: TGCAGCGTGGGGACAGGGACCGGTGGCTACACCTTC. Filled out from reference TRBV29-1 and TRBJ1-2, the complete variable domain reads SAVISQKPSRDICQRGTSLTIQCQVDSQVTMMFWYRQQPGQSLTLIATANQGSEATYESGFVIDKFPISRPNLTFSTLTVSNMSPEDSSIYLCSVGTGTGGYTFGSGTRLTVV.

The V and J genes are TRBV6-5 and TRBJ2-1; 10 nucleotides line up with TRBD1. The ends lost 0 bases at V and 4 bases at J; junction bases unmatched: 3. Looked up from germline, CDR1 is MNHEY and CDR2 is SVGAGI. The CDR3 covers 16 residues. The CDR3 protein is CASSYSTGGAYNEQFF. Written as DNA, the CDR3 is TGTGCCAGCAGTTACTCGACAGGGGGCGCTTACAATGAGCAGTTCTTC.

This clone is a singleton in its sample. V usage is TRBV19 and J usage is TRBJ1-1, with D perhaps TRBD1 (5 bases). This CDR3 region has 10 residues. V dropped 10 bases and J dropped 8 bases, with 11 bases sitting between them. Germline CDR1 LNHDA, CDR2 SQIVND (reference sequence). CDR3 DNA: TGTGCCACCTGGAGGGGCGAAGCTTTCTTT. Protein: CATWRGEAFF.

The rearrangement joins TRBV25-1 to TRBJ1-2, with 7 bases lining up with TRBD1. Germline CDR1 is MGHDK and CDR2 is SYGVNS. CDR3 length equals 13 residues. V was pared by 5 bases and J by 8 bases, with 8 bases of the junction left unmatched. This CDR3 reads CASSLRGGSGYTF. The CDR3 DNA follows: TGTGCCAGCAGTTTAAGAGGGGGCTCAGGCTACACCTTC.

This chain connects TRBV7-9 to TRBJ2-1; TRBD2 might be the D (6 bases). The germline gives CDR1 SEHNR, CDR2 FQNEAQ (reference sequence). V shed 5 bases and J shed 4 bases, with 18 bases lying between them. The CDR3 length is 16 residues. The CDR3 DNA sequence: TGTGCCAGCAGCCCAATCCGGGACTTCCCTTACAATGAGCAGTTCTTC. It codes for CASSPIRDFPYNEQFF.

This clone came up once. The chain uses TRBV24-1 and TRBJ2-2; no clear D. The V gene's germline CDR1 is KGHDR and CDR2 SFDVKD. V lost 1 base, J lost 6 bases, and 5 bases lay in between. CDR3 length: 13 amino acids. The CDR3 protein is CATSDFSPGELFF. In DNA, the CDR3 is TGTGCCACCAGTGATTTCTCTCCCGGGGAGCTGTTTTTT.

The V call is TRBV30, the J call TRBJ1-2; D is unresolved. Trimming stripped 3 bases from V and 8 bases from J, with 10 bases between. This CDR3 has 11 amino acids. Looked up from germline, CDR1 is GTSNPN and CDR2 is SVGIG (reference sequence). CDR3 in amino acids: CAWRTLEGYTF. The CDR3 coding sequence is TGTGCCTGGAGGACCTTGGAGGGCTACACCTTC.

This clone was recorded a few times. The chain has TRBV5-1 and TRBJ2-1; D possibly corresponds to TRBD2 (6 bases). Germline CDR1 SGHRS, CDR2 YFSETQ. CDR3 length equals 16 residues. V gave up 0 bases and J gave up 10 bases, with 20 bases separating them. As DNA, the CDR3 is TGCGCCAGCAGCTTGGACGGGGCCCTATCGCGGGGAGAGCAGTTCTTC. Translation gives CASSLDGALSRGEQFF.

This CDR3 reads CASSLGVWGTGIYEQYF. CDR3 nucleotides: TGCGCCAGCAGCTTGGGCGTCTGGGGGACAGGGATCTACGAGCAGTACTTC. The rearrangement uses TRBV5-1 and TRBJ2-7, with 9 bases matching TRBD1. CDR1 and CDR2 from the germline V gene are SGHRS and YFSETQ. The V gene end was trimmed by 0 bases and the J gene end by 3 bases; junction bases not matched to a gene: 10. CDR3 length: 17 amino acids.

The CDR3 region has the DNA TGCGCCAGCAGCTTGGCCCACGGACTCTCTGGAAACACCATATATTTT. Amino acids: CASSLAHGLSGNTIYF. This chain connects TRBV5-1 to TRBJ1-3; no reliable D call. Germline CDR1 SGHRS, CDR2 YFSETQ. The CDR3 is 16 residues long. The V and J ends lost 0 bases and 0 bases respectively, with 10 bases between them. The variable domain in full, completed from reference TRBV5-1 and TRBJ1-3, reads KAGVTQTPRYLIKTRGQQVTLSCSPISGHRSVSWYQQTPGQGLQFLFEYFSETQRNKGNFPGRFSGRQFSNSRSEMNVSTLELGDSALYLCASSLAHGLSGNTIYFGEGSWLTVV.

The V and J genes are TRBV2 and TRBJ1-3, with D possibly being TRBD1 (6 bases). With 7 bases removed from V and 2 bases from J, the gap between germline ends came to 15 bases. CDR3 length: 15 residues. CDR1 SNHLY and CDR2 FYNNEI come from the germline V gene. In DNA form, the CDR3 reads TGTGCCAGCACCCCGGACAGCTTTGCTGGAAACACCATATATTTT. Translation: CASTPDSFAGNTIYF.

The chain uses TRBV5-1 and TRBJ1-1; D gene unclear. Germline values: CDR1 SGHRS, CDR2 YFSETQ. Trimming shortened V by 0 bases and J by 0 bases, and 9 bases separated the two germline ends. This CDR3 spans 15 amino acids. The DNA of the CDR3 is TGCGCCAGCAGCTTGGAAGGAGAGATGAACACTGAAGCTTTCTTT. Translated, it gives CASSLEGEMNTEAFF. The full variable domain, with the rest looked up from reference TRBV5-1 and TRBJ1-1, is KAGVTQTPRYLIKTRGQQVTLSCSPISGHRSVSWYQQTPGQGLQFLFEYFSETQRNKGNFPGRFSGRQFSNSRSEMNVSTLELGDSALYLCASSLEGEMNTEAFFGQGTRLTVV.

The chain joins TRBV19 to TRBJ1-5; 8 positions agree with TRBD1. Looked up from germline, CDR1 is LNHDA and CDR2 is SQIVND (reference sequence). This CDR3 has 14 residues. V lost 4 bases and J lost 7; bases outside the gene matches: 6. The CDR3 region is CASSTGQGRQPQHF. In nucleotides, the CDR3 is TGTGCCAGTAGTACCGGACAGGGTAGGCAGCCCCAGCATTTT.